This entry lists 6 T cell receptor beta chains sequenced from one sample in a study of OX40 agonist ivuxolimab in advanced cancers. Sequenced by immunoSEQ multiplex PCR; TCRdb stores in-frame clones only, minus some. This sample has 43,000 or so clones, with roughly 90% found just once. This specimen consisted of CD4+ or CD8+ T cells sorted from blood, obtained in a trial of the OX40 agonist ivuxolimab. The receptor set was obtained from an adult with an advanced solid tumor such as melanoma, head and neck, liver or kidney cancer.

The chain joins TRBV5-4 to TRBJ2-7, with 8 nucleotides matching TRBD2. The ends lost 3 bases at V and 1 base at J; junction bases unmatched: 3. Looked up from germline, CDR1 is SGHNT and CDR2 is YYREEE (reference sequence). This CDR3 is 14 amino acids long. CDR3 bases: TGTGCCAGCAGCTCCACTAGCGGATCCTACGAGCAGTACTTC. It is translated as CASSSTSGSYEQYF.

The J gene is TRBJ2-7, the V gene TRBV2, with D unclear. Germline lookup yields CDR1 SNHLY and CDR2 FYNNEI. Trimming cost V 5 bases and J 7 bases, with 15 bases left between them. The CDR3 is 13 residues long. CDR3 sequence reads: CASSRREVGEQYF. The CDR3, as DNA: TGTGCCAGCAGTCGCCGTGAGGTGGGGGAGCAGTACTTC.

The chain carries TRBV28 and TRBJ1-2; the D gene is possibly TRBD1 (6 bases). Trimming took off 6 bases at V and 6 bases at J, with 11 bases between the two ends. The CDR3 length is 12 residues. The germline V gene encodes CDR1 MDHEN and CDR2 SYDVKM. The CDR3 bases are TGTGCCAGCAGGCCACAGGGACATGGCTACACCTTC. Amino acid sequence: CASRPQGHGYTF.

The chain employs TRBV7-8 and TRBJ2-7; D gene ambiguous. Trimming left V 1 base short and J 7 bases short, with 8 bases between. This CDR3 is built from 12 residues. Germline V gene data show CDR1 as SGHVS and CDR2 as FQNEAQ. CDR3 protein: CASSLVSSEQYF. The CDR3 DNA reads as TGTGCCAGCAGCTTAGTTTCGAGTGAGCAGTACTTC. Combining the CDR3 with reference TRBV7-8 and TRBJ2-7 gives the whole variable domain GAGVSQSPRYKVAKRGQDVALRCDPISGHVSLFWYQQALGQGPEFLTYFQNEAQLDKSGLPSDRFFAERPEGSVSTLKIQRTQQEDSAVYLCASSLVSSEQYFGPGTRLTVT.

This sequence joins TRBV7-2 and TRBJ2-7; no firm D call. Germline V gene sequence: CDR1 SGHTA, CDR2 FQGNSA. Trimming took off 3 bases at V and 2 bases at J, with 8 bases between the two ends. This CDR3 spans 13 amino acids. The CDR3 DNA sequence: TGTGCCAGCAGCTTCCTACCGACCTACGAGCAGTACTTC. Translating it yields CASSFLPTYEQYF.

The rearrangement links TRBV9 to TRBJ2-1; D not resolved. V was pared by 0 bases and J by 1 base, with 5 bases between. Germline V CDR1 and CDR2: SGDLS, YYNGEE. CDR3 size: 14 residues. The CDR3 region is CASSVGPSYNEQFF. The CDR3 nucleotides read TGTGCCAGCAGCGTAGGGCCGTCCTACAATGAGCAGTTCTTC.